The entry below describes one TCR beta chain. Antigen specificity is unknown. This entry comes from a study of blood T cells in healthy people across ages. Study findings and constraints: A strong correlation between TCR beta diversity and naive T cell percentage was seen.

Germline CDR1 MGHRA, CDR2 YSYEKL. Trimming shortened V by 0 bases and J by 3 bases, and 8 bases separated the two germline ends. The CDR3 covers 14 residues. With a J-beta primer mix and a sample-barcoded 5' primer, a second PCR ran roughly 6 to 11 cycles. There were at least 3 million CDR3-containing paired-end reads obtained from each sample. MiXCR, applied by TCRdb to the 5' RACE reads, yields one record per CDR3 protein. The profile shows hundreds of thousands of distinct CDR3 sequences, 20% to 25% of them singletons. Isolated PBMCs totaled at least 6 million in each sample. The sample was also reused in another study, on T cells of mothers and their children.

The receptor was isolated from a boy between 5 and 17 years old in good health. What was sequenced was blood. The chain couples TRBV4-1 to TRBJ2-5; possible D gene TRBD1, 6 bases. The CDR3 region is CASSQDPGEETQYF. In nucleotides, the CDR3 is TGCGCCAGCAGCCAAGATCCAGGGGAAGAGACCCAGTACTTC.